One and the same sample provided the 8 T cell receptor beta chains below, sequenced in a study of beta chain features in type 1 diabetes. The isolated RNA, all of it, was reverse transcribed, so expressed TCRB transcripts were what got sequenced. Using immunoSEQ multiplex PCR, the repertoire was profiled, and TCRdb retains in-frame clones only, with some absent. The data hold over 700,000 clones, with about a sixth observed a single time. The specimen was naive CD4+ T cells from blood. These receptors were obtained from a woman younger than 35 in good health.

Only a few counts were recorded for this clone. The chain carries TRBV7-2 and TRBJ2-7; either TRBD1 or TRBD2 may fit D (5 bases each). The CDR3 has 14 residues. Trimming pared 0 bases from V and 7 bases from J, leaving 13 bases between. In germline, CDR1 is SGHTA, CDR2 FQGNSA. CDR3 bases: TGTGCCAGCAGCTTAGCGCAGGGAGTAGGGGAGCAGTACTTC. Translating gives CASSLAQGVGEQYF.

This clone occurred a few times. The chain is built from TRBV15 and TRBJ2-7; 8 bases line up with TRBD1. V shed 1 base and J 4 bases; nucleotides not matched to a gene: 9. The germline CDR1 and CDR2 sequences are LNHNV and YYDKDF (reference sequence). The CDR3 runs 16 residues. The CDR3 region has the DNA TGTGCCACCAGCAGAGCCGGACAGGGTCGATTTTACGAGCAGTACTTC. It specifies CATSRAGQGRFYEQYF. The full variable domain, in which reference TRBV15 and TRBJ2-7 provide the parts outside the CDR3, is DAMVIQNPRYQVTQFGKPVTLSCSQTLNHNVMYWYQQKSSQAPKLLFHYYDKDFNNEADTPDNFQSRRPNTSFCFLDIRSPGLGDTAMYLCATSRAGQGRFYEQYFGPGTRLTVT.

The gene calls are TRBV28 and TRBJ2-7; perhaps D is TRBD1 or TRBD2 (6 bases each). Trimming took off 7 bases at V and 4 bases at J, with 20 bases between the two ends. The CDR3 loop spans 15 amino acids. Per the germline V gene, CDR1 is MDHEN and CDR2 is SYDVKM. The CDR3 spells CASTRGRGDLYEQYF. CDR3 nucleotide sequence: TGTGCCAGCACTAGGGGGAGAGGGGACTTATACGAGCAGTACTTC.

The chain links TRBV27 to TRBJ2-7; 10 bases map to TRBD2. The length of the CDR3 is 14 residues. J gave up 9 bases and V 2 bases, and 7 bases lay outside the gene matches. CDR1 is MNHEY, CDR2 SMNVEV, per germline (reference sequence). CDR3 nucleotides: TGTGCCAGCAGTTTAACCTCTAGCGGGAGTGTGCAGTACTTC. It codes for CASSLTSSGSVQYF.

The rearrangement links TRBV10-3 to TRBJ2-5, with D possibly being TRBD1 or TRBD2 (5 bases each). This CDR3 contains 15 residues. Trimming removed 2 bases from V and 3 bases from J, with 13 bases in between. Germline V gene lookup returns CDR1 ENHRY and CDR2 SYGVKD. CDR3 protein: CAISEHRGVKETQYF. DNA of the CDR3: TGTGCCATCAGTGAGCATCGAGGGGTCAAAGAGACCCAGTACTTC.

V is TRBV9 and J is TRBJ2-3; the D is unclear. The CDR3 has 15 residues. Trimming took off 4 bases at V and 1 base at J, with 13 bases between the two ends. The germline CDR1 and CDR2 sequences are SGDLS and YYNGEE. The CDR3 protein is CASSPLSQGTDTQYF. CDR3 nucleotide sequence: TGTGCCAGCAGCCCGTTGTCGCAGGGCACAGATACGCAGTATTTT.

This clone came up a few times. The rearrangement links TRBV29-1 to TRBJ2-5; D ambiguous. The J call is doubtful: the DNA matches TRBJ2-7 better. The CDR3 covers 12 residues. Germline CDR1 reads SQVTM; CDR2 reads ANQGSEA. The CDR3 reads CSVYSLSYEQYF. CDR3 bases: TGCAGCGTTTACAGCCTCTCCTACGAGCAGTACTTC.

The V and J genes are TRBV29-1 and TRBJ2-1; D is perhaps TRBD2 (5 bases). The CDR3 contains 13 residues. V lost 7 bases and J lost 7, with 17 bases in between. CDR1 is SQVTM, CDR2 ANQGSEA, per germline. The CDR3: CSAPTQLDNEQFF. The DNA of the CDR3 is TGCAGCGCCCCAACGCAACTAGATAATGAGCAGTTCTTC.